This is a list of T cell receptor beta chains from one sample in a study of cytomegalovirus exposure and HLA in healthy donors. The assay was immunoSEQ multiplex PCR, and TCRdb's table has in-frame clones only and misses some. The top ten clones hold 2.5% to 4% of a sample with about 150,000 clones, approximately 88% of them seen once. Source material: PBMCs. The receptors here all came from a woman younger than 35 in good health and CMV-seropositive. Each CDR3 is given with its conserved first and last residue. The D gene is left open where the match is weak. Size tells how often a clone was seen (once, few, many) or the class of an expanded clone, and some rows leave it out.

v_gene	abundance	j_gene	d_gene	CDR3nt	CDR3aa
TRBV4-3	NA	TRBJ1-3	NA	TGCGCCAGCAGAGCCGACAGCCTCTCTGGAAACACCATATATTTT	CASRADSLSGNTIYF
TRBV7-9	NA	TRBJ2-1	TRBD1	TGTGCCAGCAGCTCCCGGGACAGCTCCTACAATGAGCAGTTCTTC	CASSSRDSSYNEQFF
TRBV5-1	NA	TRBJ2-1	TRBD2	TGCGCCAGCAGCCCGGGACTAGCGGGAGGCTCCTACAATGAGCAGTTCTTC	CASSPGLAGGSYNEQFF
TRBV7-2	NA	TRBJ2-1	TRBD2	TGTGCCAGCAGCGCAGGACTAGCGGAATACAATGAGCAGTTCTTC	CASSAGLAEYNEQFF
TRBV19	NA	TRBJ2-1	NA	TGTGCCAGTAGTTCTTACCTACAGGCTACCAATGAGCAGTTCTTC	CASSSYLQATNEQFF
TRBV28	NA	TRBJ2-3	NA	TGTGCCAGCAGTTTGCGGAGTCAAGATACGCAGTATTTT	CASSLRSQDTQYF
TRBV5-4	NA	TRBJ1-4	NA	TGTGCCAGCAGCAGCCCGACATCCGCTAATGAAAAACTGTTTTTT	CASSSPTSANEKLFF
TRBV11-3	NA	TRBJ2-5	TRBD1	TGTGCCAGCAGCCTAGGGACAGCCGTTCAAGAGACCCAGTACTTC	CASSLGTAVQETQYF
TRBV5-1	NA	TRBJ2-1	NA	TGCGCCAGCAGCCCAGAGGCCTACAATGAGCAGTTCTTC	CASSPEAYNEQFF
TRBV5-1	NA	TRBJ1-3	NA	TGCGCCAGCAGCCCCTGGCCAGACTCTGGAAACACCATATATTTT	CASSPWPDSGNTIYF
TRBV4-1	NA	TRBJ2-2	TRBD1	TGCGCCAGCAGCCTTAGAAGGATGGGACAGGGGATGTTAGTGACCGGGGAGCTGTTTTTT	CASSLRRMGQGMLVTGELFF
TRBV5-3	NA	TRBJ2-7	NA	TGTGCCAGAAGCTTGAGGAGGGGGCTTACCTACGAGCAGTACTTC	CARSLRRGLTYEQYF
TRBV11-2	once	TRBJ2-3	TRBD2	TGTGCCAGCAGCCCAGCAGCGGGAGGGATTTCAGATACGCAGTATTTT	CASSPAAGGISDTQYF
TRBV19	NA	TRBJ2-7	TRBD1	TGTGCCAGTAACACCCCCGGGACAGGGGGCGAGCAGTACTTC	CASNTPGTGGEQYF
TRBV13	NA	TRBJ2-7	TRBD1	TGTGCCAGCAGCTTACCAGACAGGGGCGAGCAGTACTTC	CASSLPDRGEQYF
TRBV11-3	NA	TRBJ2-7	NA	TGTGCCAGCAGCTTTGGACAGATGAACGAGCAGTACTTC	CASSFGQMNEQYF
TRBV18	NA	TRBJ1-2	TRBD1	TGTGCCAGCTCCCGCGGGACAGACTTTAACTATGGCTACACCTTC	CASSRGTDFNYGYTF
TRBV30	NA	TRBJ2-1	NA	TGTGCCTCACTGGGACTGAGCTCCTACAATGAGCAGTTCTTC	CASLGLSSYNEQFF
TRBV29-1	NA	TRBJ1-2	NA	TGCAGCGTTGAGCCCCCCGGTGATAACTATGGCTATACCTTC	CSVEPPGDNYGYTF
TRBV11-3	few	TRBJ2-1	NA	TGTGCCAGCAGCCCCTCCGCGGAGCAGTTCTTC	CASSPSAEQFF
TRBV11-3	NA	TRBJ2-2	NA	TGTGCCAGCAGCTTACACAGGGTTGCCGGGGAGCTGTTTTTT	CASSLHRVAGELFF
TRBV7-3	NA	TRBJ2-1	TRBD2	TGTGCCAGCAGCTCCGAGCGGGAGTCCGATGAGCAGTTCTTC	CASSSERESDEQFF
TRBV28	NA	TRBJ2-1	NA	TGTGCCAGCAGTCCGGGGGCCTACAATGAGCAGTTCTTC	CASSPGAYNEQFF
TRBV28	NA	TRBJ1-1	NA	TGTGCCAGCAGTTTAGGGCAGTTGGGCACTGAAGCTTTCTTT	CASSLGQLGTEAFF
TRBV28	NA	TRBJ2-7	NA	TGTGCCAGCAGTTTTACGGGAACCTACGAGCAGTACTTC	CASSFTGTYEQYF
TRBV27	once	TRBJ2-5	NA	TGTGCCAGCAGTTTTTTGAGCCGGGAAGGGGAGACCCAGTACTTC	CASSFLSREGETQYF
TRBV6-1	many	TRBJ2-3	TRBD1	TGTGCCAGCAGTGAAGCACAGGGGGGATTCACAGATACGCAGTATTTT	CASSEAQGGFTDTQYF
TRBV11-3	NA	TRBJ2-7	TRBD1	TGTGCCAGCAGCTTGGGACAGGGCCCCTCCTACGAGCAGTACTTC	CASSLGQGPSYEQYF
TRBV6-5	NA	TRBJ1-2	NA	TGTGCCAGCAGGAGCGGGGGACTGACGAGCTATGGCTACACCTTC	CASRSGGLTSYGYTF
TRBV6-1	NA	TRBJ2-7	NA	TGTGCCAGCAGGCCCTCCCTGGATAACTACTACGAGCAGTACTTC	CASRPSLDNYYEQYF
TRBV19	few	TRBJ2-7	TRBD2	TGTGCCAGTAGTAGACTGACTAGCAATCTTAACGAGCAGTACTTC	CASSRLTSNLNEQYF
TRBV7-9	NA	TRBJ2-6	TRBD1	TGTGCCAGCACCCACGACAGGGAATGGAGAGGGGCCAACGTCCTGACTTTC	CASTHDREWRGANVLTF
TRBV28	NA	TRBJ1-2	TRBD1	TGTGCCAGCAGTCCGGGACAGGGTCTCGATCTCCTCTATGGCTACACCTTC	CASSPGQGLDLLYGYTF
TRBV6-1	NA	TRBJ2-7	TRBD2	TGTGCCAGTGGGGGCTCAGCGGGGGTTTCCTACGAGCAGTACTTC	CASGGSAGVSYEQYF
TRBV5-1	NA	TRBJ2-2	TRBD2	TGCGCCAGCAGCTTCCGACAGTCGGGGGGCGGGGAGCTGTTTTTT	CASSFRQSGGGELFF
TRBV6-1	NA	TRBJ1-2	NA	TGTGCCAGCAGTGATGTGCGACTTAACTATGGCTACACCTTC	CASSDVRLNYGYTF
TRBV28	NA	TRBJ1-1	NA	TGTGCCAGCATCCGGACGGAGGAGAACACTGAAGCTTTCTTT	CASIRTEENTEAFF
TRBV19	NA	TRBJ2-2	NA	TGTGCCAGTAGTATATCAGGCCCCGGGGAGCTGTTTTTT	CASSISGPGELFF
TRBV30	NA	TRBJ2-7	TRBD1	TGTGCCTGGGGACAGGGGATTTACGAGCAGTACTTC	CAWGQGIYEQYF
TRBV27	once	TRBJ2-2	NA	TGTGCCAGCAGTCCCAATCGGGGGGCCGGCGGGGAGCTGTTTTTT	CASSPNRGAGGELFF
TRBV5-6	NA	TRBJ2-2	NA	TGTGCCAGCAGCTTGTGGGGCGGCGGGAACACCGGGGAGCTGTTTTTT	CASSLWGGGNTGELFF
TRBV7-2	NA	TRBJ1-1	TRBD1	TGTGCCAGCAGCTTACGGGACAGGCAGAACACTGAAGCTTTCTTT	CASSLRDRQNTEAFF
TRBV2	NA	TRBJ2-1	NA	TGTGCCAGCAGTGAAGGAGGGAGCCTACTGCGGGAGCAGTTCTTC	CASSEGGSLLREQFF
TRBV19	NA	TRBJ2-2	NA	TGTGCCAGTAGTAGGGCAGGGGGGACTCTTAATACCGGGGAGCTGTTTTTT	CASSRAGGTLNTGELFF
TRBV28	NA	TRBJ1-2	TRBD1	TGTGCCAGCAGACGGACAGGGATTAACTATGGCTACACCTTC	CASRRTGINYGYTF
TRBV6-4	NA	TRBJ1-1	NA	TGTGCCAGCAGTCCAAGGACAGAATCCACTGAAGCTTTCTTT	CASSPRTESTEAFF
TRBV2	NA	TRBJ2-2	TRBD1	TGTGCCAGCAGGAGGGGACAGGGTACCACCGGGGAGCTGTTTTTT	CASRRGQGTTGELFF
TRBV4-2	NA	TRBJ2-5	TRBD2	TGTGCCAGCAGCCAAGACCCGATAGCGGGAGGGATTGAAGAGACCCAGTACTTC	CASSQDPIAGGIEETQYF
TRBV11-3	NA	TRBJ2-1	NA	TGTGCCAGCAGCTTAGATGCGGGCTGGAATGAGCAGTTCTTC	CASSLDAGWNEQFF
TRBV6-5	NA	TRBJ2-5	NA	TGTGCCAGCAGACCTCAGGGTGTTTTGGAGACCCAGTACTTC	CASRPQGVLETQYF
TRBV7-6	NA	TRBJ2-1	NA	TGTGCCAGCAGCTTAGCGATCGAAGCGGTTAATTGGTTCTTC	CASSLAIEAVNWFF
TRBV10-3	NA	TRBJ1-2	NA	TGTGCCATCACGGGGCAGGGGATTGGGTATGGCTACACCTTC	CAITGQGIGYGYTF
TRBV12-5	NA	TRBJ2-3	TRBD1	TGTGCTAGCGGACAGGGTCCGGGGAGCCCGTATTTT	CASGQGPGSPYF
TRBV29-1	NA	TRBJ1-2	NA	TGCAGCGTTGAAAGACAAAACTATGGCTACACCTTC	CSVERQNYGYTF
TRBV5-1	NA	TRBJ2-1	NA	TGCGCCAGCAGTGTAGAGGCAAGGAGCTCCTACAATGAGCAGTTCTTC	CASSVEARSSYNEQFF
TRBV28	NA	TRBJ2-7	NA	TGTGCCAGCTGGAGTGGACAGTCCTACGAGCAGTACTTC	CASWSGQSYEQYF
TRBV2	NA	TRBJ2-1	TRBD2	TGTGCCAGCAATCGACTAGCGGGAGGCGGGGGAGAGCAGTTCTTC	CASNRLAGGGGEQFF
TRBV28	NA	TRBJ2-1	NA	TGTGCCAGCAGTTCAACGGTGACAGACAATGAGCAGTTCTTC	CASSSTVTDNEQFF
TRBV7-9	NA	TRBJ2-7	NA	TGTGCCAGCAGCATTTCTTCCTACGAGCAGTACTTC	CASSISSYEQYF